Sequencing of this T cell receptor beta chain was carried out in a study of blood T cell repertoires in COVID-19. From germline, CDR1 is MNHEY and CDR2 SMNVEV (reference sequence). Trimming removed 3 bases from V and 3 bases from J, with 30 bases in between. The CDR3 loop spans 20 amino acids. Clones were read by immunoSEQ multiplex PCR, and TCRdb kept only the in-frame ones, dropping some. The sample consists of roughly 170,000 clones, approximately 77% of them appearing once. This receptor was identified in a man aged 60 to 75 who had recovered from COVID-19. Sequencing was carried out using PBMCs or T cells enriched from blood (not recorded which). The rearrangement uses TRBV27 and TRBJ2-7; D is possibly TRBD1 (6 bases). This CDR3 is CASSFRGQTYSYEQYYEQYF. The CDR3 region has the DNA TGTGCCAGCAGTTTCCGAGGACAGACCTACTCCTACGAGCAGTACTACGAGCAGTACTTC.